This passage covers 14 T cell receptor beta chains from one sample sequenced in a study of blood T cell repertoires in COVID-19. Clones were read by immunoSEQ multiplex PCR, and TCRdb kept only the in-frame ones, dropping some. The data show 200,000 to 300,000 clones, with about 90% seen just once and approximately 3% held by the top ten. Sequencing was performed on peripheral blood. These receptors originate from a woman in her thirties who had recovered from COVID-19.

The chain carries TRBV4-1 and TRBJ2-1, with D perhaps TRBD2 (6 bases). V lost 4 bases and J lost 9, with 13 bases in between. CDR1 is MGHRA, CDR2 YSYEKL, per germline. This CDR3 comprises 13 residues. CDR3 DNA: TGCGCCAGCAGCCCCGGGACTGCAAGTGAGCAGTTCTTC. Translation: CASSPGTASEQFF.

The chain's CDR3 is CASSLNGRGFTDTQYF. In nucleotides, the CDR3 is TGTGCCAGCAGCTTAAACGGACGGGGATTCACAGATACGCAGTATTTT. The chain has TRBV11-2 and TRBJ2-3; maybe TRBD2 (5 bases). V was shortened by 2 bases and J by 2 bases, with 14 bases between the two germline ends. Germline CDR1 is SGHAT and CDR2 is FQNNGV. The CDR3 is made up of 16 amino acids.

This rearrangement joins TRBV10-2 to TRBJ1-2, with 11 bases fitting TRBD1. Germline V gene sequence: CDR1 WSHSY, CDR2 SAAADI. J was trimmed by 4 bases and V by 0 bases; bases with no gene match: 7. CDR3 length equals 17 residues. The CDR3 sequence is CASSESLPGQGGYGYTF. CDR3 in DNA: TGCGCCAGCAGTGAGTCACTTCCGGGACAGGGGGGCTATGGCTACACCTTC.

V gene TRBV5-1 combines with J gene TRBJ2-3; 7 bases match TRBD1. The germline V gene encodes CDR1 SGHRS and CDR2 YFSETQ. With V trimmed by 4 bases and J by 2 bases, 7 bases remained unmatched. The CDR3 contains 15 residues. The CDR3 sequence is CASSEWDRFTDTQYF. The CDR3 DNA sequence: TGCGCCAGCAGCGAGTGGGACAGATTCACAGATACGCAGTATTTT. Filled out from reference TRBV5-1 and TRBJ2-3, the complete variable domain reads KAGVTQTPRYLIKTRGQQVTLSCSPISGHRSVSWYQQTPGQGLQFLFEYFSETQRNKGNFPGRFSGRQFSNSRSEMNVSTLELGDSALYLCASSEWDRFTDTQYFGPGTRLTVL.

V is TRBV7-8 and J is TRBJ1-1; 8 nucleotides align to TRBD1. CDR1 and CDR2 from the germline V gene are SGHVS and FQNEAQ. With V trimmed by 3 bases and J by 4 bases, 7 bases remained unmatched. The CDR3 spans 15 residues. The chain's CDR3 is CASSLRQGKSTEAFF. The CDR3 region has the DNA TGTGCCAGCAGCTTGAGACAGGGGAAGTCCACTGAAGCTTTCTTT.

The CDR3 protein is CASSLGREKAEAFF. The CDR3 region has the DNA TGTGCCAGCAGTCTAGGTAGAGAAAAGGCTGAAGCTTTCTTT. The chain combines TRBV6-2 or TRBV6-3 with TRBJ1-1; no clear D. Looked up from germline, CDR1 is MNHEY and CDR2 is SVGEGT. The length of the CDR3 is 14 residues. Trimming cost V 5 bases and J 6 bases, with 16 bases left between them.

V gene TRBV2 combines with J gene TRBJ2-2; 14 nucleotides line up with TRBD2. CDR1 SNHLY and CDR2 FYNNEI come from the germline V gene. The CDR3 runs 16 residues. Losses at the gene ends were 4 bases for V and 8 bases for J; bases not matched to a gene: 6. The CDR3 region is CASSGTSGGLEGELFF. The CDR3 DNA reads as TGTGCCAGCAGTGGGACTAGCGGGGGGTTGGAGGGGGAGCTGTTTTTT.

On this clone itself: No DNA is shown, since the ends of the CDR3 on it are uncertain; the CDR3 is the one TCRdb lists. CDR3 in amino acids: CASSTSVLAGSETQYF. V gene TRBV6-2 or TRBV6-3 combines with J gene TRBJ2-5; the D call in the table, TRBD2, was not verified against the DNA. The germline gives CDR1 MNHEY, CDR2 SVGEGT. The CDR3 region is 16 residues in length, termini included.

The genes are TRBV4-1 and TRBJ2-7, with 7 positions matching TRBD1. The CDR3 has 16 residues. Germline V gene data show CDR1 as MGHRA and CDR2 as YSYEKL. V dropped 3 bases and J dropped 1; count of bases not matched to a gene: 9. Written as DNA, the CDR3 is TGCGCCAGCAGCCAGGTGCCTCGGGACAGTTCCTACGAGCAGTACTTC. Its protein product is CASSQVPRDSSYEQYF.

The rearrangement links TRBV2 to TRBJ1-4; the D is unclear. Germline assignment: CDR1 SNHLY and CDR2 FYNNEI. The CDR3 runs to 12 residues. The V end lost 6 bases, the J end lost 6 bases, and 8 bases lay between the germline ends. CDR3 sequence: CASRYGDEKLFF. DNA for the CDR3: TGTGCCAGCAGGTACGGGGATGAAAAACTGTTTTTT.

This clone has only one observation. This chain joins TRBV6-5 and TRBJ1-2; 10 bases match TRBD1. This CDR3 contains 14 residues. CDR1 is MNHEY and CDR2 is SVGAGI in the germline V gene. V shed 4 bases, J shed 4 bases, and the junction held 3 bases outside the gene matches. The CDR3 loop reads CASSSGTGVYGYTF. CDR3 DNA: TGTGCCAGCAGTTCAGGGACAGGGGTCTATGGCTACACCTTC.

This CDR3 is CASSWVGQGAFF. The CDR3 region has the DNA TGCGCCAGCAGCTGGGTGGGACAGGGAGCTTTCTTT. This sequence joins TRBV5-1 and TRBJ1-1, with 9 bases matching TRBD1. The CDR3 runs to 12 residues. The germline V gene encodes CDR1 SGHRS and CDR2 YFSETQ. V trimming: 3 bases; J trimming: 10 bases; junction bases outside the gene matches: 4.

V is TRBV18 and J is TRBJ2-3, with 9 bases identical to TRBD2. The CDR3 totals 17 residues. V lost 2 bases, J lost 6 bases, and 12 bases stayed unmatched. Per the germline V gene, CDR1 is KGHSH and CDR2 is LQKENI. The CDR3 DNA follows: TGTGCCAGCTCACCATTGATCGCGGGGGGGCCAAGGGATACGCAGTATTTT. Translation: CASSPLIAGGPRDTQYF.

This chain joins TRBV12-3 or TRBV12-4 and TRBJ2-1; TRBD1 might be the D (5 bases). V was cut by 11 bases and J by 3 bases, with 8 bases left in between. The CDR3 has 11 amino acids. This CDR3 is CASQVYNEQFF. Here the CDR3 DNA reads TGTGCCTCACAGGTCTACAATGAGCAGTTCTTC.